The 17 T cell receptor beta chains presented below share a single source sample, sequenced in a study of TIL therapy for anti-PD-1-resistant metastatic lung cancer. The libraries were made with immunoSEQ v3. The protocol was immunoSEQ multiplex PCR, while the TCRdb copy is restricted to in-frame clones and leaves out a portion. This table holds about 50,000 clones, 71% found once. The time point was: pre-treatment sample, taken before nivolumab and TIL therapy. Pleural nodules or supraclavicular lymph nodes made up most of the excised metastases sampled. Sample: tumor tissue, taken at baseline. The receptors here all came from a person between 25 and 79 years old with non-small cell lung cancer.

This clone occurred a few times. The J gene is TRBJ2-2, the V gene TRBV19, with a tentative D call TRBD1 (6 bases). The CDR3 spans 14 residues. With 9 bases removed from V and 3 bases from J, the gap between germline ends came to 14 bases. Looked up from germline, CDR1 is LNHDA and CDR2 is SQIVND (reference sequence). CDR3 nucleotide sequence: TGTGCCAGCCAACGGACAGAGTACACCGGGGAGCTGTTTTTT. It codes for CASQRTEYTGELFF.

The CDR3 bases are TGCGCCAGCAGCCTACGGACAGACTACGAGCAGTACTTC. It yields the protein CASSLRTDYEQYF. The V and J genes are TRBV5-1 and TRBJ2-7, with TRBD1 as a possible D gene (6 bases). Germline assignment: CDR1 SGHRS and CDR2 YFSETQ. CDR3 size: 13 residues. Trimming took 4 bases from V and 3 from J, leaving 11 bases between them. The variable domain in full, completed from reference TRBV5-1 and TRBJ2-7, reads KAGVTQTPRYLIKTRGQQVTLSCSPISGHRSVSWYQQTPGQGLQFLFEYFSETQRNKGNFPGRFSGRQFSNSRSEMNVSTLELGDSALYLCASSLRTDYEQYFGPGTRLTVT.

This clone has a single count. This chain links TRBV19 with TRBJ1-6; 11 bases are a match to TRBD1. Germline V gene sequence: CDR1 LNHDA, CDR2 SQIVND (reference sequence). After removal of 5 bases from V and 0 bases from J, the junction contained 12 bases not matched to a gene. The CDR3 has 20 amino acids. CDR3 amino acids: CASSSAGQGVTSSYNSPLHF. CDR3 nucleotide sequence: TGTGCCAGTAGTTCCGCGGGACAGGGGGTTACGAGCTCCTATAATTCACCCCTCCACTTT.

This chain uses TRBV28 with TRBJ1-1, with D perhaps TRBD1 (5 bases). Trimming took 3 bases from V and 12 from J, leaving 11 bases between them. The germline CDR1 and CDR2 sequences are MDHEN and SYDVKM. The CDR3 covers 11 residues. The CDR3 DNA follows: TGTGCCAGCAGTTTGACAGTTAAAACTTTCTTT. Residues: CASSLTVKTFF.

The genes are TRBV28 and TRBJ2-5, with 8 bases aligning to TRBD2. V dropped 5 bases and J dropped 5; count of bases not matched to a gene: 10. Germline CDR1 reads MDHEN; CDR2 reads SYDVKM. The CDR3 contains 15 residues. CDR3 amino acids: CASSLFLREVETQYF. Written as DNA, the CDR3 is TGTGCCAGCAGTCTATTTCTGCGGGAGGTGGAGACCCAGTACTTC.

The rearrangement joins TRBV25-1 to TRBJ2-5; D is perhaps TRBD2 (6 bases). This CDR3 region has 16 residues. V was pared by 1 base and J by 2 bases, with 14 bases between. Per the germline V gene, CDR1 is MGHDK and CDR2 is SYGVNS. CDR3 in amino acids: CASSEWGPGVQETQYF. The CDR3 nucleotides read TGTGCCAGCAGTGAATGGGGCCCGGGAGTTCAAGAGACCCAGTACTTC.

The gene calls are TRBV28 and TRBJ2-7; D possibly corresponds to TRBD1 (6 bases). The V and J ends lost 5 bases and 3 bases respectively, with 14 bases between them. The germline V gene has CDR1 MDHEN and CDR2 SYDVKM. This CDR3 is built from 14 residues. The CDR3 bases are TGTGCCAGCAGTCCCACGGACAGAAACTACGAGCAGTACTTC. Translated, it gives CASSPTDRNYEQYF.

The V and J genes are TRBV9 and TRBJ2-1, with 14 positions matching TRBD2. V trimming: 3 bases; J trimming: 6 bases; junction bases outside the gene matches: 2. Per germline, CDR1 SGDLS and CDR2 YYNGEE. There are 15 residues in the CDR3. The CDR3 sequence is CASSAGTSGGNEQFF. The CDR3 DNA sequence: TGTGCCAGCAGCGCTGGGACTAGCGGGGGCAATGAGCAGTTCTTC.

This clone turned up a few times. V gene TRBV5-1 combines with J gene TRBJ1-2; tentative D call: TRBD1 (6 bases). CDR1 is SGHRS, CDR2 YFSETQ, per germline. V lost 4 bases and J 7 bases, leaving 11 bases between the germline ends. This CDR3 comprises 12 residues. The CDR3 region has the DNA TGCGCCAGCAGCCCACAGGGCCGTGGCTACACCTTC. Protein sequence: CASSPQGRGYTF.

This chain joins TRBV27 and TRBJ2-7; D remains unclear. Per the germline V gene, CDR1 is MNHEY and CDR2 is SMNVEV (reference sequence). The V end was cut by 5 bases, the J end by 2 bases, with 7 bases between. CDR3 length: 12 residues. The CDR3, as DNA: TGTGCCAGCAGTACTAATGCCTACGAGCAGTACTTC. Protein product: CASSTNAYEQYF.

This sequence joins TRBV10-3 and TRBJ1-2; 11 bases agree with TRBD1. After removal of 8 bases from V and 7 bases from J, the junction contained 12 bases not matched to a gene. The V gene's germline CDR1 is ENHRY and CDR2 SYGVKD. The CDR3 is 15 residues long. CDR3 amino acids: CAIAEAGQGAGGYTF. CDR3 bases: TGTGCCATCGCCGAAGCCGGACAGGGGGCTGGTGGCTACACCTTC.

This chain links TRBV10-3 with TRBJ1-2, with D unresolved. Germline assignment: CDR1 ENHRY and CDR2 SYGVKD. There are 11 residues in the CDR3. CDR3 residues: CASNTLYGYTF. The DNA of the CDR3 is TGTGCTTCGAATACCCTCTATGGCTACACCTTC.

The chain combines TRBV19 with TRBJ1-2, with D tentatively TRBD1 (6 bases). Looked up from germline, CDR1 is LNHDA and CDR2 is SQIVND (reference sequence). This CDR3 region has 13 residues. The germline V and J ends were trimmed by 6 bases and 2 bases, with 10 bases remaining between them. The CDR3 sequence is CASRPGTNYGYTF. The CDR3 bases are TGTGCCAGTAGACCTGGGACAAACTATGGCTACACCTTC.

The V call is TRBV5-1, the J call TRBJ2-6, with D perhaps matching TRBD1 (7 bases). The CDR3 consists of 18 residues. Trimming left V 0 bases short and J 2 bases short, with 15 bases between. Per the germline V gene, CDR1 is SGHRS and CDR2 is YFSETQ. The CDR3 DNA is TGCGCCAGCAGCTTGGCCTCGGAGGGGGCGGCTGGGGCCAACGTCCTGACTTTC. As protein: CASSLASEGAAGANVLTF.

The table lists this clone with a few counts. The chain is built from TRBV6-5 and TRBJ2-7; D remains unclear. Trimming pared 10 bases from V and 1 base from J, leaving 11 bases between. Germline-derived CDR1 and CDR2 are MNHEY and SVGAGI. The length of the CDR3 is 12 residues. Written as DNA, the CDR3 is TGTGCCACCCAGCGCGGTTCCTACGAGCAGTACTTC. Its protein product is CATQRGSYEQYF.

This chain uses TRBV30 with TRBJ2-1; unclear D gene. Per germline, CDR1 GTSNPN and CDR2 SVGIG (reference sequence). This CDR3 region has 13 residues. Trimming stripped 0 bases from V and 9 bases from J, with 12 bases between. The CDR3: CAWSVLGVVEQFF. The CDR3 DNA sequence: TGTGCCTGGAGTGTGCTAGGCGTTGTTGAGCAGTTCTTC. Looking up the rest from reference TRBV30 and TRBJ2-1 gives the full variable domain: SQTIHQWPATLVQPVGSPLSLECTVEGTSNPNLYWYRQAAGRGLQLLFYSVGIGQISSEVPQNLSASRPQDRQFILSSKKLLLSDSGFYLCAWSVLGVVEQFFGPGTRLTVL.

This clone has just one count. The rearrangement links TRBV5-1 to TRBJ1-1, with 7 positions matching TRBD1. CDR1 is SGHRS and CDR2 is YFSETQ in the germline V gene. The CDR3 totals 14 residues. Trimming removed 7 bases from V and 1 base from J; junction bases left unmatched: 7. The CDR3 DNA is TGCGCCAGCGACCCGACAGGGCAGAACACTGAAGCTTTCTTT. Its translation is CASDPTGQNTEAFF.